Listed below are T cell receptor beta chains from one sample, sequenced in a study of blood T cell repertoires in COVID-19. The protocol was immunoSEQ multiplex PCR, while the TCRdb copy is restricted to in-frame clones and leaves out a portion. The data contain 200,000 to 300,000 clones, roughly 89% of them singletons. The sequenced sample was PBMCs or T cells enriched from blood (not recorded which). These receptors originate from a woman between 25 and 40 years old with acute COVID-19. Both conserved end residues are part of each CDR3. The D gene is left open where the match is weak. Some rows mark clone size as missing; the rest say once, few, many or name a class of expanded clone.

j_call clone_size cdr3_length v_call d_call cdr3_nt cdr3_aa
TRBJ1-6 few 13 TRBV4-1 - TGCGCCAGCAGCCGAGTCTATAATTCACCCCTCCACTTT CASSRVYNSPLHF
TRBJ2-3 - 16 TRBV20-1 TRBD2 TGCAGTGCTAGTGATCTAGCGGGCCCTCGGAAAGATACGCAGTATTTT CSASDLAGPRKDTQYF
TRBJ1-4 - 14 TRBV5-1 - TGCGCCAGCAGCTTGGCCCTCGGAGGCGAAAAACTGTTTTTT CASSLALGGEKLFF
TRBJ1-1 - 13 TRBV5-6 - TGTGCCAGCGTGGGGGGTCGGATGGCTGAAGCTTTCTTT CASVGGRMAEAFF
TRBJ1-5 - 15 TRBV11-2 - TGTGCCAGCAGCTTAACTACAGGGCGGGATCAGCCCCAGCATTTT CASSLTTGRDQPQHF
TRBJ2-5 - 14 TRBV6-2/TRBV6-3 - TGTGCCAGCAGTTACCGGCAGACACAAGGGACCCAGTACTTC CASSYRQTQGTQYF
TRBJ2-2 - 17 TRBV7-2 TRBD2 TGTGCCAGCAGCTTAAATCCTAGCGGGGGGAACACCGGGGAGCTGTTTTTT CASSLNPSGGNTGELFF
TRBJ1-2 - 15 TRBV4-3 - TGCGCCAGCAGCCAAGTACGGGGGGCCGGCTATGGCTACACCTTC CASSQVRGAGYGYTF
TRBJ2-2 - 15 TRBV7-9 TRBD2 TGTGCCAGCAGCACAGGACTAGCGGAGACCGGGGAGCTGTTTTTT CASSTGLAETGELFF
TRBJ1-6 - 16 TRBV18 TRBD1 TGTGCCAGCTCACCAGACGGGACAGGGTTAGGTTCACCCCTCCACTTT CASSPDGTGLGSPLHF
TRBJ1-2 - 13 TRBV28 TRBD1 TGTGCCAGCAGGACCGGGACAGGGGGCGGCTACACCTTC CASRTGTGGGYTF